Here is one TCR beta chain with its context. Clones were sequenced by immunoSEQ multiplex PCR, and TCRdb holds only the in-frame ones, with some missing. The table includes about 54,000 clones, roughly 90% detected once. The CDR3 consists of 15 residues. V shed 5 bases, J shed 7 bases, and the junction held 3 bases outside the gene matches. Germline CDR1 SGHAT, CDR2 FQNNGV. This sample is drawn from a study of blood T cell repertoires in COVID-19. In the study overall: Acute-phase and convalescent COVID-19 samples originated in the United States, Italy and Spain.

The chain has TRBV11-2 and TRBJ2-4; 15 bases agree with TRBD2. The TCR originated in a man aged 55-75 years with active COVID-19. What was sequenced was peripheral blood. The CDR3 here is CASSLGLAGGNIQYF. The CDR3 DNA follows: TGTGCCAGCAGCCTCGGACTAGCGGGAGGGAACATTCAGTACTTC.